This entry describes one TCR beta chain. This clone has just a few counts. It lacks a known antigen. No much larger clone exists at a distance of one base, and base qualities are not known. These data come from a study of OX40 agonist ivuxolimab in advanced cancers. For the wider study: Ivuxolimab was a fully human IgG2 agonistic monoclonal antibody targeting the costimulatory receptor OX40 (CD134). Intravenous ivuxolimab was administered to patients every 2 weeks at six dose levels: 0.01, 0.1, 0.3, 1.5, 3 and 10 mg/kg. Of the approximately 50 patients in dose escalation, about 20 had hepatocellular carcinoma, about 15 had melanoma, 9 had renal cell carcinoma and 9 had head and neck cancer. A male proportion of about 79% and a mean age of about 60 years, ranging from about 23 to 90, were recorded for the dose-escalation cohort. Prior anti-PD-1, anti-PD-L1 or anti-CTLA-4 therapy was permitted, and checkpoint inhibitors had been received by roughly 40% of dose-escalation patients. Partial responses were achieved by three dose-escalation patients, of whom one had hepatocellular carcinoma and two had cutaneous melanoma. Peripheral TCRbeta sequencing was intended to test whether TCR sequence diversity was altered and clonal T-cell expansion was caused by ivuxolimab. The monotherapy dose-escalation portion (N ≈ 52 patients) of the phase I ivuxolimab trial is reported in the paper. What the research found in general, with its limitations: Low levels of normalized T-cell clonal expansion were also seen in some nonresponding patients. On average, CD8+ T cells showed more expanded clones than CD4+ T cells after ivuxolimab. At doses of 0.1 to 3.0 mg/kg, clonal expansion of both CD4+ and CD8+ blood T cells was observed from baseline to week 6. The antigen specificity of the peripheral T cells that underwent clonal expansion was not determined. In partial responders in the 0.1-3.0 mg/kg groups, normalized peripheral clonal expansion was found to be among the lowest, especially among CD8+ T cells.

Genomic DNA was extracted from sorted cells for sequencing of the TCRbeta CDR3 region. The immunoSEQ Assay was used to sequence the TCRbeta CDR3 regions. In TCRdb, the immuneACCESS table is reduced to in-frame sequences with V and J assigned. These tables do not hold every clone; where another copy was compared, an unresolved V gene accounts for under half, and the others remain unexplained. Across this sample there are 55,000 to 80,000 clones, with 70% to 90% seen only once. The biggest ten clones account for approximately 1.1% of the sample. The trial excluded patients who had a history of autoimmune disease or who were on systemic immunosuppression. Peripheral blood for TCR sequencing was drawn from every dose cohort at baseline, at cycle 4 day 1 and at cycle 7 day 1. Samples came from an open-label, multicenter, first-in-human phase I dose-escalation trial of ivuxolimab. The trial enrolled adults with locally advanced or metastatic head and neck squamous cell, hepatocellular, melanoma or renal cell carcinoma. Before TCR sequencing, CD4+ T cells and CD8+ T cells were sorted from peripheral blood as separate populations.

The cysteine opens and the phenylalanine closes a CDR3 of 15 amino acids. Solely the CDR3 DNA is kept, with 45 bases framed from the first base. From the germline V gene (reference sequence), CDR1 is SEHNR and CDR2 is FQNEAQ. V is shortened by 3 bases, J by 7 bases, and the region joining them spans 15 bases. Sequenced here: CD4+ or CD8+ T cells sorted from blood, sampled in a trial of the OX40 agonist ivuxolimab. This TCR was recovered from an adult with an advanced solid tumor such as melanoma, head and neck, liver or kidney cancer. In this chain, TRBV7-9 is recombined with TRBJ2-2, with a weak D call of TRBD2 (6 bases match). The CDR3 region: CASSFGARRGGELFF. The nucleotide sequence reads as follows: TGTGCCAGCAGCTTCGGAGCCCGGAGGGGCGGGGAGCTGTTTTTT.